This T cell receptor beta chain emerged from a study of shared clonotypes between healthy human individuals. CD8 cells regarded as naive lacked CD45RO, were positively chosen for CCR7, and omitted terminally differentiated effector memory CD45RA+ cells. A word on this clone: Its antigen is not known.

Several immunoSEQ plates received, in even portions, the genomic DNA of each subset. Produced via immunoSEQ multiplex PCR; TCRdb's table is partial and in-frame only. The top ten hold 1.2% of the sample, which has 1.5 million to 2.5 million clones, about 95% seen once. Whole-study findings and limits: Estimated richness was generally greater in naive than memory subsets.

This CDR3 spans 14 amino acids. Germline loops: CDR1 SQVTM, CDR2 ANQGSEA. Trimming took 1 base from V and 3 from J, leaving 13 bases between them. The sample was naive CD8+ T cells sorted from blood. V usage is TRBV29-1 and J usage is TRBJ2-7, with D possibly TRBD2 on 7 matching bases. This TCR derives from a man in his late teens or twenties in good health. CDR3 protein: CSVEGRGAGYEQYF. DNA of the CDR3: TGCAGCGTTGAAGGCCGGGGGGCAGGCTACGAGCAGTACTTC.